This TCR beta chain is from a study of blood T cell repertoires in COVID-19. As for the study in general: The United States, Italy and Spain were the sources of the acute and convalescent COVID-19 samples. The analysed material was cDNA or gDNA that came from T cells, B-cell-depleted T cells, or PBMCs.

Profiling relied on immunoSEQ multiplex PCR, and the TCRdb table lists in-frame clones only, not all of them. The table shows 62,000 or so clones, with 65% to 85% occurring only once. Those enrolled, adults aged about 18 to 95 years, came from roughly 22 US areas. Participant-given clinical history determined each cohort assignment. Per germline, CDR1 SGHAT and CDR2 FQNNGV. The V and J ends lost 5 bases and 1 base respectively, with 14 bases between them. The CDR3 is 16 residues long. The gene calls are TRBV11-2 and TRBJ1-4, with TRBD1 as a possible D gene (6 bases). This sequence was found in a woman between 40 and 55 years old with acute COVID-19. Sequencing input: PBMCs or T cells enriched from blood (not recorded which). The CDR3 reads CASSVRGGLTNEKLFF. The CDR3, as DNA: TGTGCCAGCAGCGTAAGGGGGGGGCTAACTAATGAAAAACTGTTTTTT.